The sequence of this T cell receptor (beta chain) was determined in a study of CD8 T cells in Susac syndrome. The germline V gene encodes CDR1 DFQATT and CDR2 SNEGSKA (reference sequence). With 4 bases removed from V and 1 base from J, the gap between germline ends came to 14 bases. The CDR3 length is 15 residues. After extraction with the RNeasy kit, roughly 0.45 to 1 ug of the RNA was reverse transcribed using random hexamers. Amplification of TCR beta CDR3 spanned 54 Vbeta and 13 Jbeta via immunoSEQ multiplex PCR. TCRdb independently ran MiXCR on the immunoSEQ multiplex PCR reads; one entry per CDR3 protein. The table has about 300,000 distinct CDR3 sequences, approximately 85% seen once; the top ten hold around 0.22%. In blood CD8+ and CD4+ T cells, TCR beta underwent sequencing. TEMRA cells were FACS-enriched, and CD8+ and CD4+ T cells were isolated negatively.

Sequencing was performed on CD8+ T cells from PBMCs. J is TRBJ1-5 and V is TRBV20-1; unclear D gene. The clonotype originates from a human donor with multiple sclerosis. Written as DNA, the CDR3 is TGCAGTGCTACCCATAGCTGGAACAGCAATCAGCCCCAGCATTTT. Protein sequence: CSATHSWNSNQPQHF.